This entry concerns a single T cell receptor (beta chain). This sample was included in a study of blood T cells in healthy people across ages. V dropped 5 bases and J dropped 6; count of bases not matched to a gene: 10. The CDR3 loop spans 15 amino acids. Germline loops: CDR1 SEHNR, CDR2 FQNEAQ (reference sequence). A second PCR, run for 7 to 11 cycles, used a sample-barcoded 5' primer plus a J-beta primer mix. TCRdb fed the 5' RACE reads into MiXCR, producing one record per CDR3 protein. This sample has 600,000 to 800,000 distinct CDR3 sequences; 52% occur once, and the top ten carry about 13%. V gene TRBV7-9 combines with J gene TRBJ2-1; TRBD2 matches 7 bases. The specimen was blood. The sequence came from a woman of 80 years or more in good health. The CDR3 reads CASSLSGQASNEQFF. DNA of the CDR3: TGTGCCAGCAGCCTTAGCGGGCAGGCGTCCAATGAGCAGTTCTTC.